The text below deals with one TCR beta chain. This clone was counted only a few times. Which antigen it targets is not known. No base quality values were provided; no much bigger clone lies one nucleotide off. The sample is drawn from a study of radiotherapy plus CTLA-4 blockade in lung cancer (dated by TCRdb to the late 2010s). Concerning the study at large: Objective responses were observed in approximately 17% of enrolled patients, and disease control was achieved in about 32%. Study-wide findings and limitations: Increased serum interferon-beta after radiation, together with early dynamic changes in blood T cell clones, were reported to be the strongest predictors of response. After treatment with radiotherapy and ipilimumab, TCR clones that came from tumors expanded in the peripheral blood.

The cysteine opens and the phenylalanine closes a CDR3 of 13 amino acids. The read is trimmed to its CDR3 DNA, 39 bases read in frame from base 1. V loses 5 bases at its end and J loses 8 bases; junction bases beyond the gene matches: 7. Taken from the germline V gene, the CDR1 and CDR2 loops are LGHNT and FRNRAP. Focal radiation therapy combined with CTLA-4 blockade (ipilimumab) was tested in patients with chemo-refractory metastatic non-small-cell lung cancer. To prepare the library, the immunoSEQ multiplex PCR assay was applied. TCRdb's version of the immuneACCESS table is confined to in-frame rearrangements and falls short of the full clone set. An unresolved V gene accounts for under half of the shortfall where checked; the remainder is of unknown origin. The table for this sample lists around 99,000 clones; approximately 86% of them were counted only once. The ten largest clones add up to 4.5% to 5% of the sample.

The input for sequencing was peripheral blood, taken from a patient treated with radiotherapy plus ipilimumab. The TCR comes from a human donor with non-small cell lung cancer that progressed on radiotherapy plus ipilimumab. The chain employs TRBV12-5 and TRBJ2-3; the junction holds 7 bases that match TRBD2. The sequenced DNA: TGTGCTAGTGGTCTAGCCGGGAGGCCTACGCAGTATTTT. It translates to CASGLAGRPTQYF.